The rows below give T cell receptor beta chains drawn from one sample of a study of blood T cell repertoires in COVID-19. Using immunoSEQ multiplex PCR, the repertoire was profiled, and TCRdb retains in-frame clones only, with some absent. The profile shows about 37,000 clones, approximately 84% of them singletons. The sequenced material came from peripheral blood. The receptors here all came from a man between 65 and 85 years old with COVID-19, enrolled during active disease. CDR3s include the opening cysteine and the closing phenylalanine or tryptophan. D genes are given only for firm matches. Where a row states a size, it is once, few, many or the class of an expanded clone; other rows omit it.

j_call,v_call,cdr3_length,d_call,clone_size,cdr3_aa,cdr3_nt
TRBJ1-5,TRBV2,14,TRBD1,medium-sized,CASRTGTVNQPQHF,TGTGCCAGCAGGACCGGGACAGTTAATCAGCCCCAGCATTTT
TRBJ1-2,TRBV7-9,14,TRBD1,NA,CASSLEGAGYGYTF,TGTGCCAGCAGCTTAGAGGGGGCGGGCTATGGCTACACCTTC
TRBJ2-1,TRBV27,14,TRBD2,NA,CASTLAGGPNEQFF,TGTGCCAGCACCTTAGCGGGAGGGCCAAATGAGCAGTTCTTC
TRBJ1-6,TRBV5-1,14,NA,NA,CASSLAQSNSPLHF,TGCGCCAGCAGCTTAGCACAGTCTAATTCACCCCTCCACTTT
TRBJ1-1,TRBV3-1/TRBV3-2,17,TRBD1,NA,CASSQGAGGGSGTEAFF,TGTGCCAGCAGCCAAGGGGCAGGGGGCGGTTCAGGTACTGAAGCTTTCTTT
TRBJ2-3,TRBV27,15,NA,NA,CASSFEPQGTDTQYF,TGTGCCAGCAGTTTCGAGCCCCAGGGCACAGATACGCAGTATTTT
TRBJ1-2,TRBV10-3,13,NA,NA,CAISDGRGYGYTF,TGTGCCATCAGTGACGGGAGGGGCTATGGCTACACCTTC
TRBJ1-5,TRBV19,15,NA,NA,CASSIWAESNQPQHF,TGTGCCAGTAGTATATGGGCAGAAAGCAATCAGCCCCAGCATTTT
TRBJ1-2,TRBV28,15,TRBD1,NA,CASSLGATGVYGYTF,TGTGCCAGCAGTTTAGGGGCGACAGGGGTCTATGGCTACACCTTC
TRBJ2-7,TRBV28,17,TRBD2,medium-sized,CASSLPLAGGPVGEQYF,TGTGCCAGCAGTTTACCGCTAGCGGGAGGCCCTGTCGGCGAGCAGTACTTC
TRBJ1-5,TRBV5-6,14,NA,NA,CASSLVRGTQPQHF,TGTGCCAGCAGCTTGGTTCGGGGTACTCAGCCCCAGCATTTT
TRBJ1-3,TRBV4-3,15,NA,NA,CASSQVAGLGNTIYF,TGCGCCAGCAGCCAAGTGGCAGGGCTCGGAAACACCATATATTTT
TRBJ1-4,TRBV23-1,12,NA,few,CAAKEGGEKLFF,TGCGCCGCTAAAGAGGGTGGTGAAAAACTGTTTTTT
TRBJ2-2,TRBV5-4,18,TRBD1,medium-sized,CASSLDLWDSLRTGELFF,TGTGCCAGCAGCTTGGATTTATGGGACAGTCTACGAACCGGGGAGCTGTTTTTT
TRBJ1-2,TRBV27,12,NA,NA,CASRTREGGYTF,TGTGCCAGCAGAACTCGGGAGGGGGGCTACACCTTC
TRBJ2-7,TRBV28,18,TRBD1,NA,CASSLLPWAGGWDYEQYF,TGTGCCAGCAGTTTGCTTCCTTGGGCAGGGGGTTGGGACTACGAGCAGTACTTC
TRBJ2-3,TRBV19,17,TRBD1,NA,CASSILGTGMGTDTQYF,TGTGCCAGTAGTATCCTAGGGACAGGGATGGGCACAGATACGCAGTATTTT
TRBJ1-4,TRBV4-2,16,TRBD1,few,CASSQLGQGGGEKLFF,TGTGCCAGCAGCCAGTTGGGACAGGGTGGAGGGGAAAAACTGTTTTTT
TRBJ1-5,TRBV7-2,14,NA,once,CASSQPGLGQPQHF,TGTGCCAGCAGTCAACCAGGGTTGGGGCAGCCCCAGCATTTT
TRBJ2-1,TRBV28,15,TRBD2,NA,CASSLLIAGGNEQFF,TGTGCCAGCAGTTTACTAATAGCGGGAGGGAATGAGCAGTTCTTC
TRBJ2-7,TRBV28,13,TRBD2,NA,CASRRGRTYEQYF,TGTGCCAGCAGGCGCGGGAGGACCTACGAGCAGTACTTC
TRBJ1-1,TRBV7-2,12,NA,NA,CASSFKGTEAFF,TGTGCCAGCAGCTTTAAGGGGACTGAAGCTTTCTTT
TRBJ2-7,TRBV5-1,14,TRBD1,NA,CASSERQGAGEQYF,TGCGCCAGCAGCGAGAGGCAGGGGGCTGGGGAGCAGTACTTC
TRBJ1-2,TRBV28,14,TRBD1,NA,CASRMTGGDYGYTF,TGTGCCAGCAGGATGACAGGGGGCGACTATGGCTACACCTTC
TRBJ2-5,TRBV28,13,NA,NA,CASREGTSETQYF,TGTGCCAGCAGGGAAGGGACTTCAGAGACCCAGTACTTC
TRBJ2-1,TRBV15,15,NA,NA,CATSRDGQSNNEQFF,TGTGCCACCAGCAGAGATGGACAGTCCAACAATGAGCAGTTCTTC
TRBJ2-7,TRBV5-1,17,TRBD2,NA,CASSFPTSGRRSYEQYF,TGCGCCAGCAGCTTCCCGACTAGCGGGAGGAGATCCTACGAGCAGTACTTC
TRBJ2-1,TRBV10-3,15,TRBD2,NA,CAISSLAGGYNEQFF,TGTGCCATCAGTTCCCTAGCGGGGGGTTACAATGAGCAGTTCTTC
TRBJ1-1,TRBV19,13,NA,NA,CASHRQPNTEAFF,TGTGCCAGCCACCGACAGCCGAACACTGAAGCTTTCTTT
TRBJ2-1,TRBV5-1,15,NA,NA,CASSSDRVTYNEQFF,TGCGCCAGCAGCTCTGACAGAGTAACCTACAATGAGCAGTTCTTC
TRBJ2-7,TRBV5-4,16,NA,NA,CASSLGSWGQTYEQYF,TGTGCCAGCAGCTTGGGGAGTTGGGGACAAACCTACGAGCAGTACTTC
TRBJ2-2,TRBV5-1,13,NA,few,CASSLEHTGELFF,TGCGCCAGCAGCTTGGAACATACCGGGGAGCTGTTTTTT
TRBJ2-5,TRBV28,14,NA,NA,CASTFGQHQETQYF,TGTGCCAGCACCTTTGGACAGCACCAAGAGACCCAGTACTTC
TRBJ2-7,TRBV18,14,TRBD2,once,CASSTGLVTAEQYF,TGTGCCAGCTCAACAGGACTAGTCACGGCCGAGCAGTACTTC
TRBJ1-1,TRBV7-9,14,NA,NA,CASTTTTENTEAFF,TGTGCCAGCACTACTACTACCGAGAACACTGAAGCTTTCTTT
TRBJ1-1,TRBV28,13,TRBD1,few,CAILGQANTEAFF,TGTGCCATCTTGGGACAGGCTAACACTGAAGCTTTCTTT
TRBJ2-7,TRBV30,16,TRBD2,NA,CAWLDPGLAGSYEQYF,TGTGCCTGGCTGGACCCGGGACTAGCGGGCTCCTACGAGCAGTACTTC
TRBJ1-2,TRBV6-1,15,TRBD1,NA,CASSLRTGNYYGYTF,TGTGCCAGCAGCCTCCGGACAGGGAATTACTATGGCTACACCTTC
TRBJ1-2,TRBV18,14,NA,once,CASSPVETDYGYTF,TGTGCCAGCTCACCAGTTGAAACAGACTATGGCTACACCTTC
TRBJ2-7,TRBV7-2,16,NA,NA,CASSLGLTGSSYEQYF,TGTGCCAGCAGCTTGGGTCTAACAGGAAGCTCCTACGAGCAGTACTTC
TRBJ1-1,TRBV7-3,14,NA,NA,CASSLNSGITEAFF,TGTGCCAGCAGCTTAAACTCGGGGATTACTGAAGCTTTCTTT
TRBJ1-2,TRBV27,15,NA,NA,CASSSSQGWIYGYTF,NA
TRBJ2-7,TRBV20-1,14,TRBD2,few,CSASSSGYSYEQYF,TGCAGTGCCAGTTCTAGCGGGTACTCCTACGAGCAGTACTTC
TRBJ2-1,TRBV6-6,13,NA,NA,CASSYSSGMEQFF,TGTGCCAGCAGTTACTCGTCCGGGATGGAGCAGTTCTTC
TRBJ2-1,TRBV25-1,13,TRBD2,NA,CASSREGYNEQFF,TGTGCCAGCAGCCGGGAGGGCTACAATGAGCAGTTCTTC
TRBJ2-7,TRBV7-3,15,TRBD2,once,CASSLGGTSGNTQYF,TGTGCCAGCAGCTTAGGAGGGACTAGCGGGAACACGCAGTACTTC
TRBJ2-7,TRBV6-2/TRBV6-3,14,NA,NA,CASSLRGNPYEQYF,TGTGCCAGCAGCCTACGGGGGAACCCCTACGAGCAGTACTTC
TRBJ2-5,TRBV10-3,13,TRBD2,NA,CAIGQGGGETQYF,TGTGCCATCGGCCAGGGCGGGGGAGAGACCCAGTACTTC
TRBJ2-7,TRBV13,14,TRBD1,NA,CASSLTGTVYEQYF,TGTGCCAGCAGCCTGACCGGGACAGTATACGAGCAGTACTTC
TRBJ2-3,TRBV5-1,16,TRBD2,NA,CASSRVAGGSTDTQYF,TGCGCCAGCAGCCGGGTAGCGGGAGGGAGCACAGATACGCAGTATTTT
TRBJ2-7,TRBV7-3,14,TRBD2,NA,CASSLNGGRAVQYF,TGTGCCAGCAGCTTAAATGGCGGGAGGGCCGTGCAGTACTTC
TRBJ1-1,TRBV29-1,12,TRBD1,once,CSAGGGNNEAFF,TGCAGCGCAGGGGGGGGCAATAATGAAGCTTTCTTT
TRBJ2-7,TRBV28,13,NA,once,CASRPSASYEQYF,TGTGCCAGCAGGCCTAGCGCAAGCTACGAGCAGTACTTC
TRBJ1-2,TRBV20-1,10,NA,NA,CSASDYGYTF,TGCAGTGCTAGCGACTATGGCTACACCTTC
TRBJ2-7,TRBV4-2,16,TRBD2,NA,CASSQVLAGGPYEQYF,TGTGCCAGCAGCCAGGTACTAGCGGGGGGTCCCTACGAGCAGTACTTC
TRBJ1-1,TRBV28,16,NA,NA,CASSIIFGGVNTEAFF,TGTGCCAGCTCCATCATCTTTGGGGGGGTAAACACTGAAGCTTTCTTT
TRBJ2-1,TRBV6-5,13,NA,NA,CASKVAHNNEQFF,TGTGCCAGCAAGGTAGCGCATAACAATGAGCAGTTCTTC
TRBJ1-2,TRBV29-1,13,NA,NA,CSVEGGPNYGYTF,TGCAGCGTTGAAGGGGGGCCAAACTATGGCTACACCTTC
TRBJ1-2,TRBV15,15,TRBD1,NA,CATSAPTGGNYGYTF,TGTGCCACCAGCGCTCCGACAGGGGGAAACTATGGCTACACCTTC
TRBJ1-5,TRBV6-5,16,TRBD1,NA,CASSSRQGGSNQPQHF,TGTGCCAGCAGTTCCAGACAGGGGGGCAGCAATCAGCCCCAGCATTTT